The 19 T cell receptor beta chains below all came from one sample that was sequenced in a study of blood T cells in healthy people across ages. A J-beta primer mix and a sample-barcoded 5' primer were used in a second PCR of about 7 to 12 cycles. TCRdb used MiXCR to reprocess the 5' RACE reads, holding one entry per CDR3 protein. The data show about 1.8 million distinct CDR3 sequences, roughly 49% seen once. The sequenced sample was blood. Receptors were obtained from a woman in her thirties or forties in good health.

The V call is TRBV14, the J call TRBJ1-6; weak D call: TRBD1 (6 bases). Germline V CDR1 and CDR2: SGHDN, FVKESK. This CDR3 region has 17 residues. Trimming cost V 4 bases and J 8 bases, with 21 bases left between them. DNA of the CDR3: TGTGCCAGCAGCCGACTTAAAGGGGACATTAGGGATTCACCCCTCCACTTT. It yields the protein CASSRLKGDIRDSPLHF.

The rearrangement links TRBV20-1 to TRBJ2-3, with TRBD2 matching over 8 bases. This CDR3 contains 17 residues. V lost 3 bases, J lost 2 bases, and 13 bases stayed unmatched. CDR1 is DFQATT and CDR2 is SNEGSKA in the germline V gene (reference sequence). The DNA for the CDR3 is TGCAGTGCTAGTGGCCCGTGGGCGGGGGGTCACACAGATACGCAGTATTTT. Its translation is CSASGPWAGGHTDTQYF.

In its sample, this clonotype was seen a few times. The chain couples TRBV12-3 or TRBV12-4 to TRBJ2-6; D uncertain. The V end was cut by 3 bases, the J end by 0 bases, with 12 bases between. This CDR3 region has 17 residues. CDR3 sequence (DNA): TGTGCCAGCAGTTTGAGGAGTAAGAGCTCTGGGGCCAACGTCCTGACTTTC. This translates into CASSLRSKSSGANVLTF.

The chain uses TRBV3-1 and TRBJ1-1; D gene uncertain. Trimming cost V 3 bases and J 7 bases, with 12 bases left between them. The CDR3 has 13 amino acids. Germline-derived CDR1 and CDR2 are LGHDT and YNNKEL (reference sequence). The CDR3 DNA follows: TGTGCCAGCAGCCAGTACGGAGCACATGAAGCTTTCTTT. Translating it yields CASSQYGAHEAFF.

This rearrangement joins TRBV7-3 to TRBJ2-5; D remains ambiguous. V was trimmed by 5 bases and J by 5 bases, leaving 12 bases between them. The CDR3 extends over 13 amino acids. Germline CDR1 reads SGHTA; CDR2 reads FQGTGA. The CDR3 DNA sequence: TGTGCCAGCAGCAAGGGATACCGGGAGACCCAGTACTTC. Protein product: CASSKGYRETQYF.

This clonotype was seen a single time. As DNA, the CDR3 is TGTGCCAGCAGTTATACAGACCCGGGGGCAACCCCCTACGAGCAGTACTTC. Its translation: CASSYTDPGATPYEQYF. The V call is TRBV6-5, the J call TRBJ2-7; D possibly uses TRBD1 or TRBD2 (6 bases each). The CDR3 has 17 residues. V was cut by 3 bases and J by 2 bases, with 20 bases left in between. Germline lookup yields CDR1 MNHEY and CDR2 SVGAGI.

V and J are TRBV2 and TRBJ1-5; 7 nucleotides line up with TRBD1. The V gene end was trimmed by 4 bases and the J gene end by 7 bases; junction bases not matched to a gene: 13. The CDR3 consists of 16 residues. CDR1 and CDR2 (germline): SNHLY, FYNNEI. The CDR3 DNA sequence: TGTGCCAGCAGTGCCCTTTCCTACAGGGGTATCCAGCCCCAGCATTTT. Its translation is CASSALSYRGIQPQHF.

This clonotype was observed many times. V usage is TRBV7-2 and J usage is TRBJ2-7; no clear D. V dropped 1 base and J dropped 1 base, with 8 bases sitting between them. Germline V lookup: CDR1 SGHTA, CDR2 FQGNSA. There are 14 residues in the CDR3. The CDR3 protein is CASSLDHSSYEQYF. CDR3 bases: TGTGCCAGCAGCTTAGATCACAGTTCCTACGAGCAGTACTTC.

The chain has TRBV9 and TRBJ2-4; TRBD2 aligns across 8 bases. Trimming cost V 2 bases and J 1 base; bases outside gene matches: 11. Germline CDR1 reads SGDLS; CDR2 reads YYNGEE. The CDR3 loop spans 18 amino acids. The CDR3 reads CASSVGSRGGPAKNIQYF. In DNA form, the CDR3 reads TGTGCCAGCAGCGTGGGTTCTCGGGGGGGGCCGGCCAAAAACATTCAGTACTTC.

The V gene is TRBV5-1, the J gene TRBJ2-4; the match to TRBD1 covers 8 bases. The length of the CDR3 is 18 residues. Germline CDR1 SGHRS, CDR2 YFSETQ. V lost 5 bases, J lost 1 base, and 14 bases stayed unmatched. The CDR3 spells CASSPRTGNLLAKNIQYF. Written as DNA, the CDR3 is TGCGCCAGCAGTCCGCGGACAGGGAATCTCTTGGCCAAAAACATTCAGTACTTC.

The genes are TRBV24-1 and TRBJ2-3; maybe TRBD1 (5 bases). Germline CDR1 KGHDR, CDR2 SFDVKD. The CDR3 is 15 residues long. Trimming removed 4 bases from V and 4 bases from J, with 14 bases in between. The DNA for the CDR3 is TGTGCCACCAGTGAATCGGCAGGGTACGCAGATACGCAGTATTTT. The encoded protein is CATSESAGYADTQYF.

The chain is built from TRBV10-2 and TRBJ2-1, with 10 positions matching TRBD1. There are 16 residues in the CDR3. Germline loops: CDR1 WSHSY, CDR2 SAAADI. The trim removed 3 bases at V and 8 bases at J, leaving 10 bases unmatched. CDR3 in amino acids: CASSDAHGTGEDEQFF. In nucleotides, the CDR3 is TGCGCCAGCAGTGATGCCCATGGGACAGGGGAAGATGAGCAGTTCTTC.

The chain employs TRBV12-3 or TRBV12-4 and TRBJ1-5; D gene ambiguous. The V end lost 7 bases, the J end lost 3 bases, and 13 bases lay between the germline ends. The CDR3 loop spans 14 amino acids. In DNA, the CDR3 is TGTGCCAGCAAATTTTCGGGTAACAATCAGCCCCAGCATTTT. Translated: CASKFSGNNQPQHF.

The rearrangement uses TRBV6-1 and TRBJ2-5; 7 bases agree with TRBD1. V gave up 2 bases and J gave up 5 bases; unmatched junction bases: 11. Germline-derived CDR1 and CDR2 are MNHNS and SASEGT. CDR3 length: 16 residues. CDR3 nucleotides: TGTGCCAGCAGTGAAAGGGGGCCTTTAGCGAGGGAGACCCAGTACTTC. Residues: CASSERGPLARETQYF.

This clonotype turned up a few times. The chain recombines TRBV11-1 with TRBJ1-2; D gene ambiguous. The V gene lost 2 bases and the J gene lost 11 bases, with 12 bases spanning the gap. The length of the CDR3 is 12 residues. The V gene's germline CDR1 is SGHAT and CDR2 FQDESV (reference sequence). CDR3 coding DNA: TGTGCCAGCAGCTTAAACGACAAACGGTACACCTTC. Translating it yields CASSLNDKRYTF.

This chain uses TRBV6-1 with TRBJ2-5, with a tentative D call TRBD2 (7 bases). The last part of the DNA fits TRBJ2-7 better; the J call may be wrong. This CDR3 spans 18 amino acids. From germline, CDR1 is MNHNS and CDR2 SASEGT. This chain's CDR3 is CASRGFPGGASRAYEQYF. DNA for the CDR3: TGTGCCAGCAGGGGCTTCCCTGGGGGGGCCTCTAGGGCTTACGAGCAGTACTTC.

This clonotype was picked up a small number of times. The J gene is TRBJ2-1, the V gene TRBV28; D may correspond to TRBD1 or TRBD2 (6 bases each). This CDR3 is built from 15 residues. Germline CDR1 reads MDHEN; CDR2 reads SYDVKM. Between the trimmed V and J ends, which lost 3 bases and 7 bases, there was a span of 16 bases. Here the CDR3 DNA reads TGTGCCAGCAGTTTGGGGGGCGTAAGGGGTAATGAGCAGTTCTTC. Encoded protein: CASSLGGVRGNEQFF.

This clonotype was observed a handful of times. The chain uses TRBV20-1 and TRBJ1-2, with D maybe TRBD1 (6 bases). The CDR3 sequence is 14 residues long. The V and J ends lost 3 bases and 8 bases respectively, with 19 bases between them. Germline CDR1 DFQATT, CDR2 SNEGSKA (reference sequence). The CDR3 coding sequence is TGCAGTGCTAGTGCCCCAGACAGGCTAAGGGGCTACACCTTC. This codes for CSASAPDRLRGYTF.

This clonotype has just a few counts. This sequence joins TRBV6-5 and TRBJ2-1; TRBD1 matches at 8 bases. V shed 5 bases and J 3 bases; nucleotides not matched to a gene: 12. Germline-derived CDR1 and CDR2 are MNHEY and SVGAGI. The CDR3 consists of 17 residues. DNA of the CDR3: TGTGCCAGCAGTCTCTCGACAGGGGCTGTAATCTACAATGAGCAGTTCTTC. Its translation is CASSLSTGAVIYNEQFF.